Listed here is a single T cell receptor beta chain. Its antigen is as yet unknown. The CDR3 is 14 amino acids. CDR1 and CDR2 (germline): MDHEN, SYDVKM. The V end was cut by 3 bases, the J end by 0 bases, with 8 bases between. Together with a sample-barcoded 5' primer, a J-beta primer mix was included in a second PCR lasting about 6 to 11 cycles. TCRdb independently ran MiXCR on the 5' RACE reads; one entry per CDR3 protein. The sample includes about 380,000 distinct CDR3 sequences, roughly half seen only once; the top ten take 45% to 55%. The data were obtained in a study of blood T cells in healthy people across ages. Study in general: Template switching picked up about one barcoded beta molecule for each two T cells.

Study-wide results and limits: Diversity estimates drawn from one million T cells were deemed underestimates. Long-lived donors had more naive CD4+ cells and higher diversity than aged donors.

Sequencing was carried out using blood. The TCR was taken from a man aged 55 to 70 in good health. The rearrangement links TRBV28 to TRBJ1-2; tentative D call: TRBD1 (6 bases). CDR3 region: CASSFQGPNYGYTF. CDR3 DNA sequence: TGTGCCAGCAGTTTCCAGGGGCCTAACTATGGCTACACCTTC.